The 14 T cell receptor beta chains below come from one sample, sequenced in a study of blood T cell repertoires in COVID-19. Clones were sequenced by immunoSEQ multiplex PCR, and TCRdb holds only the in-frame ones, with some missing. Of about 290,000 clones in the sample, around 90% were seen once. The sample comprised peripheral blood. These receptors all stem from a woman aged 40-49 years who had recovered from COVID-19.

The chain uses TRBV29-1 and TRBJ2-7, with TRBD1 identical over 9 bases. The ends lost 6 bases at V and 1 base at J; junction bases unmatched: 1. The germline V gene encodes CDR1 SQVTM and CDR2 ANQGSEA. The CDR3 covers 12 residues. The CDR3 sequence is CSVGQGSYEQYF. In nucleotides, the CDR3 is TGCAGCGTCGGACAGGGGTCCTACGAGCAGTACTTC.

This chain joins TRBV5-4 and TRBJ1-3, with unresolved D. Trimming took 4 bases from V and 4 from J, leaving 6 bases between them. The CDR3 sequence is 12 residues long. CDR1 is SGHNT and CDR2 is YYREEE in the germline V gene (reference sequence). CDR3 nucleotides: TGTGCCAGCAGCCGAGCAGGAAACACCATATATTTT. It is translated as CASSRAGNTIYF.

This clone occurred a few times. V is TRBV11-2 and J is TRBJ1-2; 7 nucleotides match TRBD1. Per germline, CDR1 SGHAT and CDR2 FQNNGV. This CDR3 is 13 amino acids long. With V trimmed by 4 bases and J by 8 bases, 7 bases remained unmatched. The CDR3 sequence is CASSSGGPNGYTF. Written as DNA, the CDR3 is TGTGCCAGCAGCTCAGGGGGACCTAACGGCTACACCTTC.

The chain employs TRBV13 and TRBJ1-2; 7 bases agree with TRBD1. CDR3 length: 15 residues. V lost 3 bases to trimming and J lost 5 bases; unmatched junction nucleotides: 9. Germline CDR1 and CDR2: PRHDT and FYEKMQ (reference sequence). CDR3 nucleotide sequence: TGTGCCAGCAGCTTCCCAGGGGGAATGGAGTATGGCTACACCTTC. Translated: CASSFPGGMEYGYTF.

The chain links TRBV21-1 to TRBJ2-6; the D segment call TRBD1 is taken from the table without a DNA check. TRBV21-1 is a known pseudogene. This CDR3 has 19 amino acids. The DNA of the CDR3 is TGTGCCAGCAGCAAAGGGACTACAGGGGAAGGGACTGGGGCCAACGTCCTGACTTTC. It translates to CASSKGTTGEGTGANVLTF.

This clone occurred a few times. The chain links TRBV6-5 to TRBJ1-5; 8 nucleotides line up with TRBD1. Trimming took 6 bases from V and 2 from J; bases not matched to a gene: 6. Germline V gene lookup returns CDR1 MNHEY and CDR2 SVGAGI. CDR3 length: 15 amino acids. CDR3 loop: CASSRTGNGNQPQHF. The DNA for the CDR3 is TGTGCCAGCAGCCGGACAGGGAACGGCAATCAGCCCCAGCATTTT.

The chain carries TRBV28 and TRBJ2-7; TRBD2 might be the D (6 bases). This CDR3 region has 15 residues. Trimming shortened V by 7 bases and J by 2 bases, and 18 bases separated the two germline ends. Germline values: CDR1 MDHEN, CDR2 SYDVKM. The CDR3 DNA sequence: TGTGCCAGCAAATTCAGCGGAGGGCCACCCTACGAGCAGTACTTC. Residues: CASKFSGGPPYEQYF. Drawing the rest from reference TRBV28 and TRBJ2-7, the complete variable domain is DVKVTQSSRYLVKRTGEKVFLECVQDMDHENMFWYRQDPGLGLRLIYFSYDVKMKEKGDIPEGYSVSREKKERFSLILESASTNQTSMYLCASKFSGGPPYEQYFGPGTRLTVT.

In DNA, the CDR3 is TGTGCCAGCCAGACTAGCGGAGAGGCCAACGTCCTGACTTTC. Translation gives CASQTSGEANVLTF. The rearrangement links TRBV19 to TRBJ2-6; TRBD2 aligns across 9 bases. J gave up 6 bases and V 9 bases, and 6 bases lay outside the gene matches. Germline CDR1 LNHDA, CDR2 SQIVND (reference sequence). The CDR3 has 14 residues.

This chain uses TRBV27 with TRBJ2-1; TRBD2 matches at 7 bases. CDR3 size: 14 residues. Germline V gives CDR1 MNHEY, CDR2 SMNVEV (reference sequence). Trimming at V came to 3 bases and at J to 1 base, leaving 0 bases not matched to a gene. The CDR3 sequence is CASSFGRSYNEQFF. DNA for the CDR3: TGTGCCAGCAGTTTCGGGAGGTCCTACAATGAGCAGTTCTTC.

The chain carries TRBV6-6 and TRBJ2-5; no clear D gene. V was clipped by 6 bases and J by 2 bases, with 10 bases between them. Germline CDR1 and CDR2: MNHNY and SVGAGI (reference sequence). There are 13 residues in the CDR3. CDR3 residues: CASRENKQETQYF. The CDR3 bases are TGTGCCAGCAGAGAAAACAAACAAGAGACCCAGTACTTC.

V gene TRBV10-3 combines with J gene TRBJ1-1, with TRBD1 as a possible D gene (5 bases). The CDR3 is 15 amino acids. In germline, CDR1 is ENHRY, CDR2 SYGVKD. Deletions cut 3 bases from V and 4 bases from J, with 15 bases between. CDR3 sequence reads: CAISDSGQGGTEAFF. Written as DNA, the CDR3 is TGTGCCATCAGTGATAGTGGGCAGGGAGGCACTGAAGCTTTCTTT.

J is TRBJ1-4 and V is TRBV19; D gene ambiguous. The CDR3 contains 15 residues. V lost 4 bases and J 5 bases, leaving 14 bases between the germline ends. From germline, CDR1 is LNHDA and CDR2 SQIVND (reference sequence). The CDR3 is CASSTLTGRNEKLFF. The DNA for the CDR3 is TGTGCCAGTAGTACTTTGACTGGTAGGAATGAAAAACTGTTTTTT. Full variable domain (outside the CDR3, taken from reference TRBV19 and TRBJ1-4): DGGITQSPKYLFRKEGQNVTLSCEQNLNHDAMYWYRQDPGQGLRLIYYSQIVNDFQKGDIAEGYSVSREKKESFPLTVTSAQKNPTAFYLCASSTLTGRNEKLFFGSGTQLSVL.

The rearrangement uses TRBV5-1 and TRBJ2-5; 7 nucleotides line up with TRBD1. The V gene's germline CDR1 is SGHRS and CDR2 YFSETQ. The V segment lost 4 bases and the J segment 1 base; nucleotides outside the gene matches: 4. This CDR3 has 14 residues. The DNA for the CDR3 is TGCGCCAGCAGCCGGGGACAGCCCCAAGAGACCCAGTACTTC. Amino acids: CASSRGQPQETQYF.

The chain combines TRBV30 with TRBJ1-1; D unresolved. V lost 2 bases, J lost 2 bases, and 12 bases lay in between. The CDR3 runs to 14 residues. Germline CDR1 is GTSNPN and CDR2 is SVGIG (reference sequence). The CDR3: CAWSLYSLNTEAFF. In nucleotides, the CDR3 is TGTGCCTGGAGTTTGTACAGCCTAAACACTGAAGCTTTCTTT.